This section outlines one T cell receptor (beta chain) sequence together with its context. The specificity of this receptor is unknown. There are no base qualities to consult, and no much larger clone falls within one base. The sample originates from a study of OX40 agonist ivuxolimab in advanced cancers. Study-wide context: Ivuxolimab, which targeted the costimulatory receptor OX40 (CD134), was an agonistic, fully human IgG2 monoclonal antibody. A male proportion of roughly 80% and a mean age of around 60 years, ranging from about 20 to 80, were recorded for the dose-escalation cohort. The paper reports the monotherapy dose-escalation portion (N of about 47 patients) of the phase I ivuxolimab trial. Partial responses occurred in three dose-escalation patients, of whom one had hepatocellular carcinoma and two had cutaneous melanoma. Intravenous ivuxolimab was administered to patients every 2 weeks at six dose levels: 0.01, 0.1, 0.3, 1.5, 3 and 10 mg/kg. Among the approximately 50 dose-escalation patients, approximately 20 had hepatocellular carcinoma, 15 melanoma, 9 renal cell carcinoma and 9 head and neck cancer. The purpose of peripheral TCRbeta sequencing was to test whether ivuxolimab changed TCR sequence diversity and led to clonal T-cell expansion. Patients were allowed to have had prior anti-PD-1, anti-PD-L1 or anti-CTLA-4 therapy, and approximately 43% of the dose-escalation patients had previously received checkpoint inhibitors. What the research found in general, with its limitations: Low levels of normalized T-cell clonal expansion were also seen in some patients who did not respond. Partial responders in the 0.1-3.0 mg/kg groups had among the lowest normalized peripheral clonal expansion, especially among CD8+ T cells. After ivuxolimab, expanded clones were on average more numerous among CD8+ T cells than among CD4+ T cells. The antigen specificity of the clonally expanded peripheral T cells was not determined. At doses from 0.1 to 3.0 mg/kg, clonal expansion was seen in both CD4+ and CD8+ blood T cells between baseline and week 6.

V was cut back by 6 bases and J by 9 bases, leaving a gap of 17 bases between them. The CDR3 runs 13 residues from the cysteine to the phenylalanine. Only the CDR3 region is kept as DNA, spanning 39 bases read in frame from base 1. The germline V gene encodes CDR1 MDHEN and CDR2 SYDVKM. Patients with a history of autoimmune disease or receiving systemic immunosuppression were excluded from the trial. Peripheral blood for TCR sequencing was drawn from every dose cohort at baseline, at cycle 4 day 1 and at cycle 7 day 1. Samples were obtained from an open-label, multicenter, first-in-human phase I dose-escalation trial of ivuxolimab. The trial enrolled adults with locally advanced or metastatic head and neck squamous cell, hepatocellular, melanoma or renal cell carcinoma. Before TCR sequencing, CD4+ and CD8+ T cells were separately sorted from peripheral blood. Genomic DNA was isolated from the sorted cells so that the TCRbeta CDR3 region could be sequenced. TCRbeta CDR3 regions were sequenced using the immunoSEQ Assay. TCRdb stores this immuneACCESS table with in-frame sequences only. Part of the clones is absent; in the studies checked, under half of the shortfall reflects unresolved V genes, and no reason is known for the rest. The sample yields about 61,000 clones; around 89% were counted once. The top ten constitute approximately 1.8% of the sample.

The receptor's source is an adult with an advanced solid tumor such as melanoma, head and neck, liver or kidney cancer. The chain joins TRBV28 to TRBJ1-1, with the D gene too uncertain to name. The sample here was CD4+ or CD8+ T cells sorted from blood, taken in a trial of the OX40 agonist ivuxolimab. The DNA sequence follows: TGTGCCAGCAGAATAGTCCGGGGAGAAAAAGCTTTCTTT. This codes for CASRIVRGEKAFF.